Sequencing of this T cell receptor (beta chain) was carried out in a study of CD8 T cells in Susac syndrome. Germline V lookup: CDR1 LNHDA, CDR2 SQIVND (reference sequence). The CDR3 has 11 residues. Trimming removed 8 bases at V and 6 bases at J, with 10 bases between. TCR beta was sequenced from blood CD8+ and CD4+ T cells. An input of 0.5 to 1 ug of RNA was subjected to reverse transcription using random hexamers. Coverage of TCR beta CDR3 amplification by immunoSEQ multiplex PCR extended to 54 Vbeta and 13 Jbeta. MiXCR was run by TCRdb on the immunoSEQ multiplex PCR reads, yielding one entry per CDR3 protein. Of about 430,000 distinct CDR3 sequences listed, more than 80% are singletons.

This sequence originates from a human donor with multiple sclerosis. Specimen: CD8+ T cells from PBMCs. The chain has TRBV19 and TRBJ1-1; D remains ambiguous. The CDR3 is CASLAGPEAFF. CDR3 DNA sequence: TGTGCCAGTCTGGCCGGGCCTGAAGCTTTCTTT.